The rows below give T cell receptor beta chains drawn from one sample of a study of blood T cell repertoires in COVID-19. The method was immunoSEQ multiplex PCR; TCRdb's version includes in-frame clones alone and lacks a portion of them. The table records roughly 110,000 clones, roughly 84% of them present only once. Sequencing was done on a sample of peripheral blood. The origin of the receptors is a man aged 35-49 years with acute or convalescent COVID-19. Both conserved end residues are part of each CDR3. Each record gives: J gene, V gene, clone size, D gene, CDR3 protein, CDR3 DNA. A D gene is named only where the DNA matches it firmly. Size values are once, few and many counts, or a class for expanded clones, and some rows have none.

>TRBJ1-1|TRBV27|.|.
CASSPHRENTEAFF
TGTGCCAGCAGTCCTCACAGGGAGAACACTGAAGCTTTCTTT
>TRBJ2-2|TRBV5-1|.|TRBD1
CASSPGQDVSTGELFF
TGCGCCAGCAGCCCGGGACAGGACGTTAGCACCGGGGAGCTGTTTTTT
>TRBJ1-1|TRBV5-1|few|TRBD1
CASSSDRGGFEAFF
TGCGCCAGCAGCTCCGACAGGGGGGGTTTTGAAGCTTTCTTT
>TRBJ1-2|TRBV3-1/TRBV3-2|few|TRBD1
CASSQSGQGPTF
TGTGCCAGCAGCCAGAGCGGACAGGGCCCGACCTTC
>TRBJ1-2|TRBV28|.|TRBD1
CASIKGTGLNYGYTF
TGTGCCAGCATCAAAGGGACAGGGCTAAACTATGGCTACACCTTC
>TRBJ2-7|TRBV4-3|.|.
CASSQDWGAYEQYF
TGCGCCAGCAGCCAAGATTGGGGAGCTTATGAGCAGTACTTC
>TRBJ2-7|TRBV19|.|.
CASSIPGAHEQYF
TGTGCCAGTAGTATACCAGGGGCCCACGAGCAGTACTTC
>TRBJ2-2|TRBV6-5|.|.
CASSPRQENTGELFF
TGTGCCAGCAGCCCCCGACAGGAGAACACCGGGGAGCTGTTTTTT
>TRBJ2-5|TRBV2|.|.
CASKSPVGETQYF
TGTGCCAGCAAATCCCCGGTCGGGGAGACCCAGTACTTC
>TRBJ2-1|TRBV27|.|TRBD2
CASSRTSPYNEQFF
TGTGCCAGCAGTAGGACTAGCCCCTACAATGAGCAGTTCTTC
>TRBJ2-4|TRBV6-5|.|TRBD2
CASSPGGARENIQYF
TGTGCCAGCAGCCCCGGGGGGGCTAGGGAAAACATTCAGTACTTC
>TRBJ1-1|TRBV5-4|.|.
CASSPRGGKDTEAFF
TGTGCCAGCAGCCCCCGCGGGGGAAAGGACACTGAAGCTTTCTTT
>TRBJ2-4|TRBV7-2|.|.
CASSFQALVAKNIQYF
TGTGCCAGCAGTTTCCAGGCATTGGTAGCCAAAAACATTCAGTACTTC
>TRBJ1-1|TRBV6-5|.|.
CASYRGSLSEAFF
TGTGCCAGCTACCGCGGGTCTCTCTCTGAAGCTTTCTTT
>TRBJ2-5|TRBV7-8|.|.
CAGSTAQHSQETQYF
TGTGCCGGTTCCACAGCACAACACTCCCAAGAGACCCAGTACTTC
>TRBJ2-1|TRBV18|.|TRBD1
CASSPGTGGYNEQFF
TGTGCCAGCTCACCTGGGACAGGAGGCTACAATGAGCAGTTCTTC
>TRBJ1-1|TRBV7-9|.|.
CASSLQGNTEAFF
TGTGCCAGCAGCTTACAGGGGAACACTGAAGCTTTCTTT
>TRBJ2-7|TRBV5-1|.|.
CASSLDLFSYEQYF
TGCGCCAGCAGCTTGGACTTATTCTCCTACGAGCAGTACTTC
>TRBJ2-7|TRBV5-1|.|TRBD1
CASSGTDRGDYEQYF
TGCGCCAGCAGCGGAACGGACAGGGGGGACTACGAGCAGTACTTC
>TRBJ2-3|TRBV7-3|.|TRBD2
CASSSSGGRTDTQYF
TGTGCCAGCAGCTCTAGCGGGGGCCGCACAGATACGCAGTATTTT
>TRBJ1-1|TRBV7-2|.|.
CAGSWDWRNTEAFF
TGTGCCGGCAGCTGGGACTGGAGGAACACTGAAGCTTTCTTT
>TRBJ2-2|TRBV6-6|.|.
CASSLNGEGGGELFF
TGTGCCAGCAGTTTGAATGGTGAGGGCGGCGGGGAGCTGTTTTTT
>TRBJ2-7|TRBV27|.|TRBD2
CASSFLGTSGVHEQYF
TGTGCCAGCAGTTTCCTCGGGACTAGCGGGGTCCACGAGCAGTACTTC
>TRBJ2-3|TRBV30|.|.
CAWSVLPRWETDTQYF
TGTGCCTGGAGTGTATTACCTAGATGGGAGACAGATACGCAGTATTTT
>TRBJ2-7|TRBV2|once|.
CARGLGRSYEQYF
TGTGCCAGGGGGCTTGGAAGGTCCTACGAGCAGTACTTC
>TRBJ1-3|TRBV7-9|.|.
CASSLPQGLGNTIYF
TGTGCCAGCAGCCTTCCTCAGGGATTAGGAAACACCATATATTTT
>TRBJ2-7|TRBV7-2|few|.
CASSLVGAGSLYEQYF
TGTGCCAGCAGCTTAGTTGGCGCCGGGAGCCTCTACGAGCAGTACTTC
>TRBJ1-4|TRBV7-9|.|.
CASSFSRDNEKLFF
TGTGCCAGCAGCTTTTCACGGGATAATGAAAAACTGTTTTTT
>TRBJ1-2|TRBV19|.|.
CASSIAPGQKGGYTF
TGTGCCAGTAGTATAGCACCGGGACAAAAGGGTGGCTACACCTTC
>TRBJ2-7|TRBV7-9|.|TRBD2
CASSFWTSGSYEQYF
TGTGCCAGCAGCTTTTGGACTAGCGGATCCTACGAGCAGTACTTC
>TRBJ2-1|TRBV9|.|TRBD2
CASSVGALAVYNEQFF
TGTGCCAGCAGCGTAGGCGCACTAGCGGTTTACAATGAGCAGTTCTTC
>TRBJ1-1|TRBV5-6|.|TRBD1
CASSLAGTGGTGTEAFF
TGTGCCAGCAGCTTGGCCGGGACAGGGGGCACTGGCACTGAAGCTTTCTTT
>TRBJ2-4|TRBV27|.|TRBD1
CASSLSEDRGLGKNIQYF
TGTGCCAGCAGTTTGAGCGAGGACAGGGGGCTTGGCAAAAACATTCAGTACTTC
>TRBJ2-2|TRBV12-5|.|.
CASGFRGAGELFF
TGTGCTAGTGGCTTCAGGGGTGCCGGGGAGCTGTTTTTT
>TRBJ2-7|TRBV21-1|.|.
CASRGGPAYEQYF
TGTGCCAGCAGAGGCGGTCCAGCCTACGAGCAGTACTTC
>TRBJ1-2|TRBV6-2/TRBV6-3|.|TRBD1
CASSSNRGEEYGYTF
TGTGCCAGCAGTTCCAACAGGGGAGAGGAGTATGGCTACACCTTC
>TRBJ2-3|TRBV14|.|.
CASSLTLTDTQYF
TGTGCCAGCAGTCTAACCCTCACAGATACGCAGTATTTT
>TRBJ2-2|TRBV5-1|.|TRBD2
CASSGGGTSYGELFF
TGCGCCAGCTCCGGGGGGGGCACCTCATACGGGGAGCTGTTTTTT
>TRBJ2-5|TRBV25-1|.|TRBD2
CASSEFIQRGTQYF
TGTGCCAGCAGTGAATTTATCCAGCGGGGCACCCAGTACTTC
>TRBJ2-7|TRBV12-5|.|.
CASGLRYEQYF
TGTGCTAGTGGACTCAGGTACGAGCAGTACTTC
>TRBJ1-2|TRBV30|.|TRBD1
CAWSATGKSGYTF
TGTGCCTGGAGTGCGACAGGGAAGTCTGGCTACACCTTC
>TRBJ2-7|TRBV5-1|.|TRBD2
CASSDRRGGTYEQYF
TGCGCCAGCAGCGACCGCCGGGGGGGCACCTACGAGCAGTACTTC
>TRBJ1-2|TRBV10-1|.|TRBD1
CASDRVGYGYTF
TGCGCCAGCGACAGGGTGGGCTATGGCTACACCTTC